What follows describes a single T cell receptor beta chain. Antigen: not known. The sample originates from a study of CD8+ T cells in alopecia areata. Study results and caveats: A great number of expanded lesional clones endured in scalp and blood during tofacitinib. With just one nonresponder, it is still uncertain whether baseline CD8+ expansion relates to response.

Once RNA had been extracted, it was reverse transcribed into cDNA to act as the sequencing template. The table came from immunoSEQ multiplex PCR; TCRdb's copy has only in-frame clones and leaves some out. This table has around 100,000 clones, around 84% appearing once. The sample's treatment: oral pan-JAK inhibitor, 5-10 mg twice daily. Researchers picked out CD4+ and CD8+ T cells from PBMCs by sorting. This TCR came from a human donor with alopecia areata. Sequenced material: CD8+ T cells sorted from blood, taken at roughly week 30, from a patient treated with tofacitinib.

The CDR3 protein is CASSYEQGRVDTQYF. The CDR3 DNA follows: TGTGCCAGCAGTTACGAACAGGGCAGAGTGGATACGCAGTATTTT. This chain connects TRBV6-5 to TRBJ2-3; D possibly corresponds to TRBD1 (6 bases). CDR3 length: 15 residues. Germline CDR1 MNHEY, CDR2 SVGAGI. Trimming stripped 2 bases from V and 6 bases from J, with 15 bases between.